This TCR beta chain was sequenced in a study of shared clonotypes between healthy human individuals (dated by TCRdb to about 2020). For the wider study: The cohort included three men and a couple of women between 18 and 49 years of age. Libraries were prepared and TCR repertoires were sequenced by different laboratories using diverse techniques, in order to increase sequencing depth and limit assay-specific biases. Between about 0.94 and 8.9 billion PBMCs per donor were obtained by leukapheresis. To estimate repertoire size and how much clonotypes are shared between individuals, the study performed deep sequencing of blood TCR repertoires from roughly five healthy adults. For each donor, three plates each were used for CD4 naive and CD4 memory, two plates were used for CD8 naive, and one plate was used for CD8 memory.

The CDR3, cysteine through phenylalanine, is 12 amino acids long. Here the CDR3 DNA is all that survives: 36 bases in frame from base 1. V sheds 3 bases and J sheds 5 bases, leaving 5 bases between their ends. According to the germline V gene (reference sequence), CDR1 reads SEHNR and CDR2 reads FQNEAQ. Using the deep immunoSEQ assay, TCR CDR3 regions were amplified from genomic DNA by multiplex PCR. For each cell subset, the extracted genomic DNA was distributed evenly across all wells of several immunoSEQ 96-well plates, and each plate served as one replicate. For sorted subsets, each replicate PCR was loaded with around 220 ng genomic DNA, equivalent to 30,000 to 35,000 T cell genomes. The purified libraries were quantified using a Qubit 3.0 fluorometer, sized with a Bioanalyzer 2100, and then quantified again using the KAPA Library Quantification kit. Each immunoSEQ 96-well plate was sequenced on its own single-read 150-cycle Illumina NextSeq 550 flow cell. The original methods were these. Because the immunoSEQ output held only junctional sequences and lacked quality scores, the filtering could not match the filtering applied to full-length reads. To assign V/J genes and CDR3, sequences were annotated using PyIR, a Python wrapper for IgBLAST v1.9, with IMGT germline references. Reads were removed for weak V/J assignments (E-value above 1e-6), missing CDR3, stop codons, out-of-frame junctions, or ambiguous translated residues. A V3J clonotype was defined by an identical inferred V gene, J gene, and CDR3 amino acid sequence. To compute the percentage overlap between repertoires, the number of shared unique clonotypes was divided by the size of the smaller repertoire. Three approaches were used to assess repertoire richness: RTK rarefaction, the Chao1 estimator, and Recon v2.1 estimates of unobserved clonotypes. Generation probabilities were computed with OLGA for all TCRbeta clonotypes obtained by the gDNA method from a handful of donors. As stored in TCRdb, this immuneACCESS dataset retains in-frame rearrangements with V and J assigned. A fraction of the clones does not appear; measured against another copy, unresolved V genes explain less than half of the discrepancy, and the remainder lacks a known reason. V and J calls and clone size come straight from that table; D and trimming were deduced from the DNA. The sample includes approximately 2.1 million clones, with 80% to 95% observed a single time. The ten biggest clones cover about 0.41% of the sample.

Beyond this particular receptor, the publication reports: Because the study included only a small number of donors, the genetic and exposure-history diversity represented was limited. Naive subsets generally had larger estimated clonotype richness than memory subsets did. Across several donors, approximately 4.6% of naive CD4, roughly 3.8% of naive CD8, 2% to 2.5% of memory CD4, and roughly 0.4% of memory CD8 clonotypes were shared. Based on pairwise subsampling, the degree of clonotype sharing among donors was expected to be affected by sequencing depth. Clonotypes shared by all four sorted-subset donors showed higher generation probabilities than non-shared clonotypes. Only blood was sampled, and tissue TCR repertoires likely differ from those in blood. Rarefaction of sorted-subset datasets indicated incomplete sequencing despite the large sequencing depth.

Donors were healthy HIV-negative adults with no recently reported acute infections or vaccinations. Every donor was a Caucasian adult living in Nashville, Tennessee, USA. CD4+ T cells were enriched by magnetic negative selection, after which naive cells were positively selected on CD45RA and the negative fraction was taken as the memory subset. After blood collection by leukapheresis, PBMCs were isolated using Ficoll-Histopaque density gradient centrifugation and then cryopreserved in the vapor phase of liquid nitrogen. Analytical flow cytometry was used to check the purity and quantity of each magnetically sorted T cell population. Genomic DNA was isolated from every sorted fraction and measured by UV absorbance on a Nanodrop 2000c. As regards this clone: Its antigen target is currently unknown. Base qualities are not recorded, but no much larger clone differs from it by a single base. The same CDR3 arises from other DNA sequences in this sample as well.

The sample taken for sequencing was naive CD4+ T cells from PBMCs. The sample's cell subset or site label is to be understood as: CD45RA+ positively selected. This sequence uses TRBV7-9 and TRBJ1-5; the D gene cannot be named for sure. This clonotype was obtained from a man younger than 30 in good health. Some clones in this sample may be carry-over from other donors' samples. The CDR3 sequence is CASSFSDQPQHF. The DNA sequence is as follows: TGTGCCAGCAGCTTCTCAGATCAGCCCCAGCATTTT.